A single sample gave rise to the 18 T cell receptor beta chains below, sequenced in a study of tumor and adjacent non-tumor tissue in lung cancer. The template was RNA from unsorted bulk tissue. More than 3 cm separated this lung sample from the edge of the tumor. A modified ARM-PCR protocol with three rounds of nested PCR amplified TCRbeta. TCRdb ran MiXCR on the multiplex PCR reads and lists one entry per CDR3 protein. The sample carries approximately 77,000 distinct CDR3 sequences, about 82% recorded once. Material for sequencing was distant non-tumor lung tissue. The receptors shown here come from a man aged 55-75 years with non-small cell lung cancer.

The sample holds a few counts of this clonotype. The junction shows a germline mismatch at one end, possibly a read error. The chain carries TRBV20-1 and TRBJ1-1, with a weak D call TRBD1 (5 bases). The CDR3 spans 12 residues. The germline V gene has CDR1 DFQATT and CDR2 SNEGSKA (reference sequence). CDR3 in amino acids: CSATRGNAEAFF. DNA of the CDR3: TGCAGTGCTACACGGGGGAACGCTGAAGCTTTCTTT.

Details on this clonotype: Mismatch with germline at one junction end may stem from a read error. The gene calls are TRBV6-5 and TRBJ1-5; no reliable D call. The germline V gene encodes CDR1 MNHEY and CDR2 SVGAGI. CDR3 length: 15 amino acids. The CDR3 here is CVSSYLLGSNQPQHF. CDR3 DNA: TGCGTCAGCAGTTACCTACTGGGGAGCAATCAGCCCCAGCATTTT.

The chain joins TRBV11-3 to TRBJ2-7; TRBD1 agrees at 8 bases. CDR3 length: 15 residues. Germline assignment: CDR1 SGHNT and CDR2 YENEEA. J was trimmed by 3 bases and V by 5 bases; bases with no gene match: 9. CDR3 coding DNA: TGTGCCAGCAGCATAGTGACAGGGGAATACTACGAGCAGTACTTC. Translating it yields CASSIVTGEYYEQYF.

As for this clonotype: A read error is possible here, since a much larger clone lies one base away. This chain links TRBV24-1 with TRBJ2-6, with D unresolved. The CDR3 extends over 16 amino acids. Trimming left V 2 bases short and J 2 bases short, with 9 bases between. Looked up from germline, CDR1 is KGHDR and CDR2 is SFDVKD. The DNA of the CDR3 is TGTGCCACCAGTGATTCTACACCCGCTGGGGCCAACGTCCTGACTTTC. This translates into CATSDSTPAGANVLTF.

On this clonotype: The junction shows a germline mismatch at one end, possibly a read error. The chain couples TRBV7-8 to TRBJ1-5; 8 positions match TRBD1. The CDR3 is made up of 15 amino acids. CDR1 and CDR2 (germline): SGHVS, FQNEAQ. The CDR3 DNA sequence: TGTGCCAGCAGCGTGGACAGGGTTAACAATCAGCCCCAACATTTT. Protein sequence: CASSVDRVNNQPQHF.

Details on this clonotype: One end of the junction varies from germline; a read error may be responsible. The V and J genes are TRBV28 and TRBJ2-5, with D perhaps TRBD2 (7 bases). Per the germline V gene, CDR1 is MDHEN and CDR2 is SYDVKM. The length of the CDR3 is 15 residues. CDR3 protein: CASSLRGGSQEIQYF. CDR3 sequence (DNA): TGTGCCAGCAGTTTAAGGGGGGGAAGCCAAGAGATCCAGTACTTC.

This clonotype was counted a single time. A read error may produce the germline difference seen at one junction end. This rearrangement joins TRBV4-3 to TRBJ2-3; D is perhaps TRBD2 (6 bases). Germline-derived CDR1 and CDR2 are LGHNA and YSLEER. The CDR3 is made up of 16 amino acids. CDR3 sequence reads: CASSQDRAGTTNTQYF. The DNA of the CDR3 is TGCGCCAGCAGCCAAGATAGAGCGGGCACAACAAATACCCAGTATTTT.

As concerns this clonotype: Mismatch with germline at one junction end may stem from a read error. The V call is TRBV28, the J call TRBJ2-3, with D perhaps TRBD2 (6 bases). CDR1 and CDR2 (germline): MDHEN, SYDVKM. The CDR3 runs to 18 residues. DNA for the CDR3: TGTGCCAGCAGTTTCTTAGCTAGCGATCCACGGAGTACAAATACGCATTATTTT. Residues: CASSFLASDPRSTNTHYF.

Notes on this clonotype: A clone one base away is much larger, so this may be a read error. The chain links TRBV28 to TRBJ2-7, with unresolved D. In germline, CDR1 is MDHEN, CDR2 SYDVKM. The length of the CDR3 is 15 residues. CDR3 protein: CTSSLESVGTYEQYF. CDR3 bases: TGTACCAGCAGTTTGGAGTCGGTTGGTACCTACGAGCAGTACTTC.

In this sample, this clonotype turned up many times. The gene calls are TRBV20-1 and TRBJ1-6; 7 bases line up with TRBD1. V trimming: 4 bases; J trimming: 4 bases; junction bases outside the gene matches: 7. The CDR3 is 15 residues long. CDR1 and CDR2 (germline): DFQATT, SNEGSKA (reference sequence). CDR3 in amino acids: CSANDRVRYNSPLHF. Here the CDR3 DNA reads TGCAGTGCTAATGACAGGGTGCGGTATAATTCACCCCTCCACTTT.

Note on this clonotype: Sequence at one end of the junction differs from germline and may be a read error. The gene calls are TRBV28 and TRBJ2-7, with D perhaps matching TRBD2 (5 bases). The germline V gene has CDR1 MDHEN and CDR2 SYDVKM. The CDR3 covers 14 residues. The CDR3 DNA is TGTGTCAGCAGACTAACCGGAGCCTCCTACGAGCAGTACTTC. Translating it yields CVSRLTGASYEQYF.

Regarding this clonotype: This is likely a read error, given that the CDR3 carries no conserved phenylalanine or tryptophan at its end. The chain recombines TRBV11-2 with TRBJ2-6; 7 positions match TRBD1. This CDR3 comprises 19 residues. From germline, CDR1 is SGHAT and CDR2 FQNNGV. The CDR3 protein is CASSLVPKDRPTGADVLTL. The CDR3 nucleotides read TGTGCCAGCAGCTTAGTTCCAAAGGACAGGCCCACTGGGGCCGACGTCCTGACTTTA.

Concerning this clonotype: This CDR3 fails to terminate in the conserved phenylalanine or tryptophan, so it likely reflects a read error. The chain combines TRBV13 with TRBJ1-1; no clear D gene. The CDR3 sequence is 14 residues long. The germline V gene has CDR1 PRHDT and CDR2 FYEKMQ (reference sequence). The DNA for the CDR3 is TGTGCCAGTAGCTTAGGAATAGCGAACACTGAAGCTTTCTAT. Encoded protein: CASSLGIANTEAFY.

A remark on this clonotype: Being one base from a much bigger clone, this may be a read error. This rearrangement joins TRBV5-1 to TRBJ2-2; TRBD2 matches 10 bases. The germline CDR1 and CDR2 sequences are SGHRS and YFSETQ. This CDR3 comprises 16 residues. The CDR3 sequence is CASSLQREGRSGEPFF. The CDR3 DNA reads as TGCGCCAGCAGCCTACAGCGGGAGGGCAGGAGCGGGGAGCCGTTTTTT.

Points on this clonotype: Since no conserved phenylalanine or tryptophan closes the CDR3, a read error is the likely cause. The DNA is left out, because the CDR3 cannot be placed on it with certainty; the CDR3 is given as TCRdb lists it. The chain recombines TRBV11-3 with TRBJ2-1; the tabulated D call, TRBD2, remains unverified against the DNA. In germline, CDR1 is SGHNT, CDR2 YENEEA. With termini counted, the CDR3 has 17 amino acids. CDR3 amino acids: CARSLDRQAGVGNEQII.

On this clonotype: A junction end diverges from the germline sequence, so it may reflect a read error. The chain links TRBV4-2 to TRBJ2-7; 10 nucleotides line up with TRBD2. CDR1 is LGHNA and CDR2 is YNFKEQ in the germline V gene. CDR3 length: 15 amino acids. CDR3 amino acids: CTSNQDPSGGYEQYF. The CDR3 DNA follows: TGTACCAGCAACCAAGATCCTAGCGGGGGCTACGAGCAGTACTTC.

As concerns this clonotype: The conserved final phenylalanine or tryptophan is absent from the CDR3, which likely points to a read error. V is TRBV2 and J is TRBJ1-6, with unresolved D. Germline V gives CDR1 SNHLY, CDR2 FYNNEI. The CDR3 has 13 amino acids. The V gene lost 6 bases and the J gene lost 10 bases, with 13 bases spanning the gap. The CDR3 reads CASRLGPISPLHL. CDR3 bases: TGTGCCAGCAGACTCGGACCGATATCACCCCTCCACTTA.

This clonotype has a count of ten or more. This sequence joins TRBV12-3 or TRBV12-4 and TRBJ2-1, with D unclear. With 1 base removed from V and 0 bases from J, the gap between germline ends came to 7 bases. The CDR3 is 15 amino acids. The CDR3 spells CASSLGSGSYNEQFF. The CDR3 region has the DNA TGTGCCAGCAGTTTAGGGTCTGGCTCCTACAATGAGCAGTTCTTC.